These 10 T cell receptor beta chains were all obtained from the same sample, sequenced in a study of cytomegalovirus exposure and HLA in healthy donors. This table comes from immunoSEQ multiplex PCR, and its TCRdb copy is limited to in-frame clones, with some not included. The sample lists some 140,000 clones, roughly nine tenths occurring once. The sample was PBMCs. The receptors stem from a man between 18 and 29 years old in good health and CMV-seronegative.

The chain recombines TRBV27 with TRBJ2-1, with 10 bases fitting TRBD2. This CDR3 has 15 amino acids. The V segment lost 1 base and the J segment 8 bases; nucleotides outside the gene matches: 5. Per germline, CDR1 MNHEY and CDR2 SMNVEV (reference sequence). As DNA, the CDR3 is TGTGCCAGCAGTTTATTGGGGCTAGCGGGAGATGAGCAGTTCTTC. It encodes CASSLLGLAGDEQFF.

The chain uses TRBV2 and TRBJ2-2, with 12 bases lining up with TRBD2. CDR3 size: 14 residues. Unmatched junction bases numbered 3, after V lost 8 bases and J lost 5 bases. CDR1 is SNHLY, CDR2 FYNNEI, per germline. CDR3: CASLLAGGTGELFF. The CDR3 DNA reads as TGTGCCAGCCTACTAGCGGGGGGAACCGGGGAGCTGTTTTTT.

The rearrangement uses TRBV27 and TRBJ2-7, with 16 bases lining up with TRBD2. Germline assignment: CDR1 MNHEY and CDR2 SMNVEV (reference sequence). This CDR3 has 15 amino acids. V dropped 4 bases and J dropped 6; count of bases not matched to a gene: 3. CDR3 protein: CASSSGTSGRGEQYF. CDR3 coding DNA: TGTGCCAGCAGTTCGGGGACTAGCGGGAGGGGCGAGCAGTACTTC.

The chain combines TRBV9 with TRBJ1-2; possible D gene TRBD1, 6 bases. Germline lookup yields CDR1 SGDLS and CDR2 YYNGEE. The length of the CDR3 is 13 residues. V was clipped by 4 bases and J by 6 bases, with 13 bases between them. The DNA of the CDR3 is TGTGCCAGCAGCAAAGTAGAGGGGGATGGCTACACCTTC. This translates into CASSKVEGDGYTF. Together with reference TRBV9 and TRBJ1-2, the CDR3 gives the full variable domain: DSGVTQTPKHLITATGQRVTLRCSPRSGDLSVYWYQQSLDQGLQFLIQYYNGEERAKGNILERFSAQQFPDLHSELNLSSLELGDSALYFCASSKVEGDGYTFGSGTRLTVV.

The sample holds many counts of this clone. The genes are TRBV6-1 and TRBJ1-5; D is undetermined. Trimming removed 4 bases from V and 9 bases from J, with 13 bases in between. Germline loops: CDR1 MNHNS, CDR2 SASEGT. The length of the CDR3 is 13 residues. The DNA of the CDR3 is TGTGCCAGCAGTGGAGCCGAGACGGGGCCCCAGCATTTT. Protein product: CASSGAETGPQHF.

The chain is built from TRBV27 and TRBJ1-2; D is perhaps TRBD1 (6 bases). Germline V CDR1 and CDR2: MNHEY, SMNVEV (reference sequence). V lost 2 bases, J lost 3 bases, and 13 bases lay in between. The CDR3 covers 15 residues. The CDR3, as DNA: TGTGCCAGCAGTTTAGGGGGGGCCCCGTACTATGGCTACACCTTC. Amino acids: CASSLGGAPYYGYTF.

This chain joins TRBV19 and TRBJ1-5, with D perhaps TRBD1 (5 bases). With 7 bases removed from V and 7 bases from J, the gap between germline ends came to 14 bases. This CDR3 spans 13 amino acids. CDR1 and CDR2 (germline): LNHDA, SQIVND (reference sequence). The CDR3: CASTGEGNQPQHF. The CDR3 nucleotides read TGTGCCAGTACGGGAGAGGGGAACCAGCCCCAGCATTTT.

This clone was seen a few times. This chain uses TRBV7-7 with TRBJ1-2; D remains ambiguous. Germline loops: CDR1 SSHAT, CDR2 FNYEAQ (reference sequence). The CDR3 contains 14 residues. V was cut by 5 bases and J by 7 bases, with 17 bases left in between. The CDR3 nucleotides read TGTGCCAGCAGCCCCGTTGATGTTCGGGGTGGCTACACCTTC. This encodes CASSPVDVRGGYTF.

The V call is TRBV6-5, the J call TRBJ1-2; the match to TRBD1 covers 8 bases. Germline-derived CDR1 and CDR2 are MNHEY and SVGAGI. V trimming: 6 bases; J trimming: 5 bases; junction bases outside the gene matches: 5. The CDR3 runs 13 residues. Here the CDR3 DNA reads TGTGCCAGCAGGAGGACAGGGCCATATGGCTACACCTTC. Translating gives CASRRTGPYGYTF.

The chain has TRBV27 and TRBJ2-3; TRBD2 aligns across 7 bases. CDR3 length: 16 amino acids. Germline CDR1 is MNHEY and CDR2 is SMNVEV (reference sequence). The ends lost 6 bases at V and 5 bases at J; junction bases unmatched: 14. The CDR3 nucleotides are TGTGCCAGCAGGGCCCTCGCGGCGGGAGCGGAAGATACGCAGTATTTT. Translated: CASRALAAGAEDTQYF.